The 13 T cell receptor beta chains below were found in one sample sequenced in a study of blood T cells in healthy people across ages. The use of a sample-barcoded 5' primer and a J-beta primer mix characterized a second PCR of roughly 6 to 11 cycles. TCRdb redid the calling of the 5' RACE reads with MiXCR, one entry per CDR3 protein. This sample yields about 1.6 million distinct CDR3 sequences, of which roughly 30% are seen a single time; about 11% belongs to the top ten. Material: blood. These receptors were taken from a woman aged 25 to 39 in good health.

This clonotype appeared a single time. The chain combines TRBV18 with TRBJ2-1, with a tentative D call TRBD1 (6 bases). The CDR3 is made up of 13 amino acids. V shed 0 bases and J shed 9 bases, with 9 bases lying between them. Germline assignment: CDR1 KGHSH and CDR2 LQKENI. The CDR3, as DNA: TGTGCCAGCTCACCACCTGTACAGGGTGAGCAGTTCTTC. Translated, it gives CASSPPVQGEQFF.

This clonotype was counted many times. The rearrangement links TRBV29-1 to TRBJ2-5, with D uncertain. The CDR3 has 14 residues. The V gene lost 1 base and the J gene lost 2 bases, with 11 bases spanning the gap. Germline CDR1 and CDR2: SQVTM and ANQGSEA. The CDR3 loop reads CSVEVVLAQETQYF. Here the CDR3 DNA reads TGCAGCGTTGAAGTTGTACTGGCGCAAGAGACCCAGTACTTC.

The chain links TRBV3-1 to TRBJ2-6; 7 bases are shared with TRBD1. The junction had 1 base not matched to a gene; V was cut back by 3 bases and J by 2 bases. The germline V gene has CDR1 LGHDT and CDR2 YNNKEL (reference sequence). This CDR3 has 15 amino acids. In DNA, the CDR3 is TGTGCCAGCAGCCACGACAGGGCTGGGGCCAACGTCCTGACTTTC. Protein: CASSHDRAGANVLTF.

This clonotype was detected a few times. This CDR3 is CASSEYWQGSGYTF. CDR3 bases: TGTGCCAGCAGTGAATATTGGCAGGGCAGCGGCTACACCTTC. This sequence joins TRBV6-1 and TRBJ1-2; D is perhaps TRBD1 (5 bases). Germline values: CDR1 MNHNS, CDR2 SASEGT. The CDR3 length is 14 residues. The germline V and J ends were trimmed by 2 bases and 8 bases, with 15 bases remaining between them.

CDR3 residues: CSAELAGGSGETQYF. The CDR3 nucleotides are TGCAGTGCTGAGCTAGCGGGGGGGTCAGGGGAGACCCAGTACTTC. The chain couples TRBV20-1 to TRBJ2-5; 12 bases line up with TRBD2. The CDR3 loop spans 15 amino acids. After removal of 5 bases from V and 5 bases from J, the junction contained 9 bases not matched to a gene. Germline lookup yields CDR1 DFQATT and CDR2 SNEGSKA (reference sequence).

The V and J genes are TRBV27 and TRBJ2-7, with TRBD1 identical over 9 bases. There are 16 residues in the CDR3. Germline values: CDR1 MNHEY, CDR2 SMNVEV (reference sequence). Trimming took 5 bases from V and 3 from J; bases not matched to a gene: 11. The CDR3 DNA is TGTGCCAGCAGTCGCTCGCCGGGACAGGGCCTCTACGAGCAGTACTTC. Translated, it gives CASSRSPGQGLYEQYF.

In its sample, this clonotype was seen a few times. The J gene is TRBJ2-1, the V gene TRBV6-5, with 7 bases that match TRBD2. The germline V gene has CDR1 MNHEY and CDR2 SVGAGI. The CDR3 runs 12 residues. Germline trimming cut 2 bases from V and 13 bases from J; bases unmatched to any gene: 5. CDR3 loop: CASSYMGGPQFF. In DNA form, the CDR3 reads TGTGCCAGCAGTTACATGGGAGGGCCCCAGTTCTTC.

To note about this clonotype: The junction departs from germline at one end; a sequencing error may be responsible. The chain uses TRBV6-2 or TRBV6-3 and TRBJ2-1, with TRBD2 identical over 8 bases. Germline CDR1 and CDR2: MNHEY and SVGEGT. The CDR3 contains 17 residues. CDR3 nucleotides: TGTGTCAGCAAGCCCGCCCCCGGGACTAGCTCCTACAATGAGCAGTTCTTC. Translation gives CVSKPAPGTSSYNEQFF.

The chain joins TRBV7-8 to TRBJ1-2, with D unresolved. This CDR3 has 15 amino acids. The germline V gene encodes CDR1 SGHVS and CDR2 FQNEAQ. The V end lost 1 base, the J end lost 4 bases, and 13 bases lay between the germline ends. The CDR3 bases are TGTGCCAGCAGCTTAGTTGAAGAGGTCGGCTATGGCTACACCTTC. This encodes CASSLVEEVGYGYTF.

The CDR3 DNA sequence: TGTGCCAGCAGCTTAGACGGGACGGTCATGAACACTGAAGCTTTCTTT. Its protein is CASSLDGTVMNTEAFF. This rearrangement joins TRBV7-8 to TRBJ1-1; the D gene is possibly TRBD1 (5 bases). Germline CDR1 is SGHVS and CDR2 is FQNEAQ. There are 16 residues in the CDR3. V dropped 1 base and J dropped 0 bases, with 12 bases sitting between them.

This chain links TRBV4-1 with TRBJ1-1, with D possibly being TRBD1 (6 bases). The V end was cut by 3 bases, the J end by 6 bases, with 20 bases between. This CDR3 has 16 amino acids. Per the germline V gene, CDR1 is MGHRA and CDR2 is YSYEKL. The CDR3 sequence is CASSHLVGGHKAEAFF. The CDR3 DNA follows: TGCGCCAGCAGCCATCTAGTCGGGGGGCATAAGGCTGAAGCTTTCTTT.

The rearrangement uses TRBV29-1 and TRBJ1-2; a possible D gene is TRBD1 (5 bases). Germline V gene sequence: CDR1 SQVTM, CDR2 ANQGSEA. Trimming pared 6 bases from V and 3 bases from J, leaving 17 bases between. CDR3 length: 14 residues. The CDR3 spells CSVPLGGFDYGYTF. DNA of the CDR3: TGCAGCGTCCCCCTGGGGGGATTCGACTATGGCTACACCTTC.

This clonotype was seen only a few times. The V call is TRBV13, the J call TRBJ1-1, with 8 bases lining up with TRBD1. CDR3 length: 16 amino acids. With 4 bases clipped from V and 3 bases from J, the junction kept 10 bases outside the gene matches. Germline CDR1 and CDR2: PRHDT and FYEKMQ (reference sequence). CDR3 protein: CASSSSGGAFYTEAFF. As DNA, the CDR3 is TGTGCCAGCAGCTCCTCAGGGGGCGCATTTTACACTGAAGCTTTCTTT.